This note documents a single T cell receptor (beta chain) sequence. This clonotype was recorded at least ten times. What this receptor recognizes is not known. Base qualities are not at hand, and no much larger clone is one base apart. The sample comes from a study of neurological immune-mediated disorders (dated by TCRdb to the late 2010s). Notes on the research overall: Among the roughly 34 multiple sclerosis patients, relapsing-remitting MS accounted for around 30 and secondary progressive MS accounted for 3. The study compared peripheral blood TCR-beta repertoires of HTLV-I-associated myelopathy (HAM/TSP) patients, multiple sclerosis patients and healthy controls using UMI-based sequencing. The approximately 110 TCR-beta libraries included longitudinal samples, technical triplicates and paired sorted CD4+ and CD8+ T-cell subsets alongside PBMC samples. The cohort included about 66 subjects: approximately 14 with HAM/TSP, about 34 with multiple sclerosis, and around 20 healthy controls.

cDNA was synthesized by template-switch 5'RACE using a primer carrying a 10-nucleotide random unique molecular identifier by which each TCR transcript was tagged. Each sequencing run produced over 200 million TCR-beta sequences covering 15-18 subjects. The RNeasy kit was used to extract total RNA. Using the KAPA Real-time Library Amplification kit, TCR-beta VDJ regions were amplified with primers for the TCR constant region and the 5'RACE anchor. A first PCR added sample indexes and Illumina adaptors, after which a second PCR increased the library yield. The roughly 650 bp TCR product was size-selected on a 2% E-gel SizeSelection system after Ampure bead purification. Library quality was checked on a Bioanalyzer, concentration was measured with Qubit, and libraries were quantified with the Kapa Library Quantification kit before pooling. An Illumina HiSeq 2500 sequenced the libraries paired-end 2 x 150 bp. To increase sequence diversity, about 23-30% phiX was spiked into each library pool. Per the original workflow: Quality-filtered reads were processed with the UMI-based MiGEC pipeline, and over 80% of raw TCR sequences were removed by the MiGEC pipeline during error correction. IMGT germline references were used for alignment of VDJ genes, and clonotypes were defined by a unique CDR3 amino acid sequence together with V-J genes. Clonal expansion, Shannon diversity and CDR3 relatedness (CalcPairwiseDistances, ClusterSamples) were evaluated with VDJtools, and phylogenetic trees were built with CLCbio workbench. Using coefficient-of-variation modelling across technical triplicates, the study counted a clone as expanded if it had at least 8 unique UMIs. The public reads were run again by TCRdb, first through fastp at Q25 and then through MiXCR, and only productive beta chains were kept. For every CDR3 protein sequence, its rows merge into one entry that carries the most common genes and DNA. Clone size and V and J calls follow TCRdb, not the original study. The sample table lists 45,000 to 50,000 distinct CDR3 sequences, around 4.5% of them with a count of one. Approximately 5.4% of the sample comes from the top ten.

Unsorted PBMC libraries were generated from 2 million PBMCs stored in RNAlater at -80 °C until RNA extraction. Multiple sclerosis patients were enrolled in a US clinical protocol evaluating disease progression by magnetic resonance imaging. Peripheral blood was subjected to Ficoll-Hypaque density gradient centrifugation to isolate PBMCs, which were then cryopreserved in liquid nitrogen. The germline V gene (reference sequence) specifies DFQATT as CDR1 and SNEGSKA as CDR2. Trimming costs V 5 bases and J 8 bases, and their ends lie 18 bases apart. Spanning cysteine to phenylalanine, the CDR3 consists of 13 amino acids. Just CDR3 DNA is preserved here, 39 bases in frame from base 1. General study outcomes and caveats: No identical CDR3 amino acid sequences were shared among expanded clones across subjects, suggesting private TCR-beta repertoires in all groups. No clinical or MRI features were associated with the MS cluster, and the authors said that larger cohorts are needed. In a phylogenetic analysis, the repertoires of 18 out of 34 MS patients fell into a single cluster of related CDR3 sequences, pointing to a possible signature at the repertoire level. TCR clonal expansion was highest in HAM/TSP patients and lowest in MS patients, with MS patients falling below even healthy controls.

This receptor chain uses TRBV20-1 and TRBJ2-5; TRBD2 is possibly the D segment (6 matching bases). The source is a woman in her sixties or seventies with multiple sclerosis. Sequencing was done on a sample of PBMCs. The nucleotide sequence reads TGCAGTGCTCTCCGGGACTCCCTAATAACCCAGTACTTC. Its protein is CSALRDSLITQYF.